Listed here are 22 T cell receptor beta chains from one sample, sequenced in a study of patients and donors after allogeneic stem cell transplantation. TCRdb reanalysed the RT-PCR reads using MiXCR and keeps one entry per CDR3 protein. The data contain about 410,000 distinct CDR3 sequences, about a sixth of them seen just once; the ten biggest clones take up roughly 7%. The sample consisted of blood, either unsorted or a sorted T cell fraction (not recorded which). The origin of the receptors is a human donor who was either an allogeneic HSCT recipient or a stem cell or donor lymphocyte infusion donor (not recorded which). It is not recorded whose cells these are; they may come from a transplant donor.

The CDR3, as DNA: TGCGCCAGCAGCAGTTCACAATACTCCTACGAGCAGTACTTC. Encoded protein: CASSSSQYSYEQYF. This chain links TRBV5-1 with TRBJ2-7; D not certain. The V end was cut by 4 bases, the J end by 0 bases, with 11 bases between. The germline gives CDR1 SGHRS, CDR2 YFSETQ. CDR3 size: 14 residues.

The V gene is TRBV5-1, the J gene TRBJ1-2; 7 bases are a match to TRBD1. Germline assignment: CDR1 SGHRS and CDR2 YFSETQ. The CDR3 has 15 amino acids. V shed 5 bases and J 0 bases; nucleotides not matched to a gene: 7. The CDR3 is CASRQGQLSNYGYTF. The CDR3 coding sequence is TGCGCCAGCAGGCAGGGACAGCTTTCTAACTATGGCTACACCTTC.

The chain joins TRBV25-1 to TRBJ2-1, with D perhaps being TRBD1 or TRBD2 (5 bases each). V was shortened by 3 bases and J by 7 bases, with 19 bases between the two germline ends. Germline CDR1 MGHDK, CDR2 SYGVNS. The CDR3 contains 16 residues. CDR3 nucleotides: TGTGCCAGCAGTGACGGGGACGGAGGACCTTGGAATGAGCAGTTCTTC. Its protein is CASSDGDGGPWNEQFF.

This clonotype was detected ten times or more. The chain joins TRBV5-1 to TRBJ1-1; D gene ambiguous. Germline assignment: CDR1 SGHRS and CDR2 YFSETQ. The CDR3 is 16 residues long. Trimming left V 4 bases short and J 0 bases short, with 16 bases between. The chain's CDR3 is CASSPMTGEVNTEAFF. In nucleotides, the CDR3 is TGCGCCAGCAGCCCCATGACGGGAGAGGTGAACACTGAAGCTTTCTTT.

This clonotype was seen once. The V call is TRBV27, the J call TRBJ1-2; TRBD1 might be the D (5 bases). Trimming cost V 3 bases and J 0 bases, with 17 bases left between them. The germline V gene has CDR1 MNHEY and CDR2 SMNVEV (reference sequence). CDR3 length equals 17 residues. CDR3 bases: TGTGCCAGCAGTTTTTTGAAAACAGGCAGGGCTAACTATGGCTACACCTTC. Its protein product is CASSFLKTGRANYGYTF.

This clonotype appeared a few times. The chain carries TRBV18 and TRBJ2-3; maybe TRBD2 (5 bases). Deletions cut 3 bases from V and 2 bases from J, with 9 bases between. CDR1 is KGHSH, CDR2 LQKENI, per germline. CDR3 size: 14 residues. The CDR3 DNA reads TGTGCCAGCTCACCGACTACCACCACAGATACGCAGTATTTT. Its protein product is CASSPTTTTDTQYF.

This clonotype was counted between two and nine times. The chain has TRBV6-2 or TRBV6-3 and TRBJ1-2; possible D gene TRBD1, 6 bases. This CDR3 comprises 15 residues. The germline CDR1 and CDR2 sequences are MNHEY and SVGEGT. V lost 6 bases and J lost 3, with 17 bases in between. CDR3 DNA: TGTGCCAGCAGCCTCCAGGGCGGGGGCTACTATGGCTACACCTTC. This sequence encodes CASSLQGGGYYGYTF.

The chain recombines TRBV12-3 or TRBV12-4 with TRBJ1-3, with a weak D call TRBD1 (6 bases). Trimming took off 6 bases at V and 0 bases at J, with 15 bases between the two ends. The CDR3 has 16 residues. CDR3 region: CASRPGGASSGNTIYF. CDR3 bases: TGTGCCAGCAGACCCGGGGGGGCCAGCTCTGGAAACACCATATATTTT.

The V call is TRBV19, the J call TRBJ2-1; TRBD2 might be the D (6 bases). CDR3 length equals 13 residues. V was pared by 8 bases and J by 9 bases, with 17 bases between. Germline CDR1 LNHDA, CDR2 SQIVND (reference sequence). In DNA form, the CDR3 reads TGTGCCAGTGACTTGGAGGGGTCGGGTGAGCAGTTCTTC. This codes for CASDLEGSGEQFF.

CDR3 amino acids: CASSGRDRGRGGYTF. DNA of the CDR3: TGTGCCAGCAGCGGACGAGACAGGGGGCGCGGTGGCTACACCTTC. V is TRBV9 and J is TRBJ1-2; 10 bases map to TRBD1. Looked up from germline, CDR1 is SGDLS and CDR2 is YYNGEE. Germline trimming cut 3 bases from V and 7 bases from J; bases unmatched to any gene: 9. The CDR3 sequence is 15 residues long.

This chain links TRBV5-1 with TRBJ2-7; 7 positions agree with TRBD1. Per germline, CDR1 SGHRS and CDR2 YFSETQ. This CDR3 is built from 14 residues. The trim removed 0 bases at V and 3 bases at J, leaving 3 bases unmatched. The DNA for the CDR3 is TGCGCCAGCAGCTTGGACAGGGGATTCTACGAGCAGTACTTC. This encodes CASSLDRGFYEQYF.

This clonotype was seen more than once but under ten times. The CDR3 loop reads CASSLALKERNQPQHF. Here the CDR3 DNA reads TGTGCCAGCAGCTTAGCGCTAAAAGAGAGAAATCAGCCCCAGCATTTT. The V and J genes are TRBV7-9 and TRBJ1-5, with no clear D. The V end lost 0 bases, the J end lost 4 bases, and 13 bases lay between the germline ends. The length of the CDR3 is 16 residues. Germline CDR1 and CDR2: SEHNR and FQNEAQ (reference sequence).

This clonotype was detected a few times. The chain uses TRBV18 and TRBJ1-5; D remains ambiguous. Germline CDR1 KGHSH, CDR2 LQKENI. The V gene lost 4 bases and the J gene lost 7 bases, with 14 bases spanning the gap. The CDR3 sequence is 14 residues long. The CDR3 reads CASSQASLGQPQHF. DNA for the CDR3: TGTGCCAGCTCACAAGCTTCGCTCGGACAGCCCCAGCATTTT.

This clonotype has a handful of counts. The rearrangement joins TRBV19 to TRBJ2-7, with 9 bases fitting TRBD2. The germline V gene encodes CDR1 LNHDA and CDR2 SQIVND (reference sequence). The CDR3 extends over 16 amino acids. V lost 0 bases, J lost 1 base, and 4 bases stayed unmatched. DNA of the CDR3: TGTGCCAGTAGTATAGACGCTAGCGGGATGTCCTACGAGCAGTACTTC. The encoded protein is CASSIDASGMSYEQYF.

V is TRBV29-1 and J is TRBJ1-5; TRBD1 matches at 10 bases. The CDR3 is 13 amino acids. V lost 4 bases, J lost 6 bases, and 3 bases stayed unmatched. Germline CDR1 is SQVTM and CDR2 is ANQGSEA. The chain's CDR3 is CSVGQGAGQPQHF. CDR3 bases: TGCAGCGTTGGACAGGGGGCCGGTCAGCCCCAGCATTTT.

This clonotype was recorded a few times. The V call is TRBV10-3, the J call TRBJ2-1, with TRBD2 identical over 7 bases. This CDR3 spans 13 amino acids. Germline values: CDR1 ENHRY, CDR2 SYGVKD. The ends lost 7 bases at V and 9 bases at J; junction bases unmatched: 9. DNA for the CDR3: TGTGCCATCACCCGGGACTATTCCGGTGAGCAGTTCTTC. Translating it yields CAITRDYSGEQFF.

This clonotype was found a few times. CDR3 nucleotides: TGTGCCAGCAGTTTGGATGCCCCCCCCGGGCAGTTCTTC. Translated, it gives CASSLDAPPGQFF. The rearrangement uses TRBV12-3 or TRBV12-4 and TRBJ2-1; no firm D call. The CDR3 is 13 residues long. The V end lost 3 bases, the J end lost 12 bases, and 15 bases lay between the germline ends.

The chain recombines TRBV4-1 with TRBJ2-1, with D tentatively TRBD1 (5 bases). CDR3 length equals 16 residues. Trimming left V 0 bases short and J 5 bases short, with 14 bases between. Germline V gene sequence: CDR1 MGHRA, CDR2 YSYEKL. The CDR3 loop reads CASSQEVNLGDNEQFF. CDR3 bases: TGCGCCAGCAGCCAAGAGGTCAACCTAGGGGACAATGAGCAGTTCTTC.

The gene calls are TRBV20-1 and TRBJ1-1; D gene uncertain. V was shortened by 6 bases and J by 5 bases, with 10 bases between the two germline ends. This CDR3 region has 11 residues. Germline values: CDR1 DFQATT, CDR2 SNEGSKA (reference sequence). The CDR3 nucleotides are TGCAGTGCCCTCTTAAGAACTGAAGCTTTCTTT. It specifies CSALLRTEAFF.

The CDR3 reads CASSWTGLISEAFF. The CDR3 coding sequence is TGCGCCAGCAGCTGGACAGGTTTAATTTCTGAAGCTTTCTTT. The chain carries TRBV5-1 and TRBJ1-1; 7 nucleotides match TRBD1. This CDR3 contains 14 residues. Germline V lookup: CDR1 SGHRS, CDR2 YFSETQ. V gave up 3 bases and J gave up 6 bases; unmatched junction bases: 8.

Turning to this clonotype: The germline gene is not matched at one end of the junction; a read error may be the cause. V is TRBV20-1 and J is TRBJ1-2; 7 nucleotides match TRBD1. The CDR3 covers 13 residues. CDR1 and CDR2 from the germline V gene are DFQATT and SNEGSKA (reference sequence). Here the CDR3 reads CSARTGRAYDYTF. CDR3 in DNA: TGCAGTGCTAGGACAGGGAGGGCCTATGACTACACCTTC.

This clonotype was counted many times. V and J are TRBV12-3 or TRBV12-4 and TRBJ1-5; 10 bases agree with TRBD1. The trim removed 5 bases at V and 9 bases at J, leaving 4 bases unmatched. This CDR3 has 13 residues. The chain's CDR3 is CASSPGQGGPQHF. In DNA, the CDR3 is TGTGCCAGCAGTCCCGGACAGGGGGGGCCCCAGCATTTT.